These T cell receptor beta chains were read from a single sample in a study of shared clonotypes between healthy human individuals. This table comes from immunoSEQ multiplex PCR, and its TCRdb copy is limited to in-frame clones, with some not included. The sample lists some 2 million clones; over 85% were seen once. The sample was naive CD8+ T cells sorted from blood. Receptors were obtained from a man between 18 and 29 years old in good health. Both conserved end residues are part of each CDR3. Fields, in order: CDR3 protein, CDR3 DNA, D gene, V gene, clone size, J gene. D genes are given only for firm matches. Clone size, where shown, is once, few, many, or a class for clones that have expanded.

CDR3 protein: CASSTWGGEGYTF
CDR3 DNA: TGTGCCAGCAGCACCTGGGGGGGCGAAGGCTACACCTTC
D gene: NA
V gene: TRBV5-6
clone size: NA
J gene: TRBJ1-2

CDR3 protein: CASSLATGAYEQYF
CDR3 DNA: TGTGCCAGCAGTTTAGCTACAGGGGCCTACGAGCAGTACTTC
D gene: TRBD1
V gene: TRBV27
clone size: NA
J gene: TRBJ2-7

CDR3 protein: CASRTSTGGYEQYF
CDR3 DNA: TGTGCCAGCAGAACCAGTACGGGAGGCTACGAGCAGTACTTC
D gene: TRBD2
V gene: TRBV6-5
clone size: NA
J gene: TRBJ2-7

CDR3 protein: CASSGGTLNTEAFF
CDR3 DNA: TGTGCCAGCAGCGGGGGGACATTGAACACTGAAGCTTTCTTT
D gene: NA
V gene: TRBV13
clone size: NA
J gene: TRBJ1-1

CDR3 protein: CASSVGQGAAETQYF
CDR3 DNA: TGTGCCAGCAGTGTGGGACAGGGGGCTGCAGAGACCCAGTACTTC
D gene: TRBD1
V gene: TRBV27
clone size: NA
J gene: TRBJ2-5

CDR3 protein: CATEPPPEDRGAVF
CDR3 DNA: TGTGCCACAGAGCCCCCCCCAGAGGACCGGGGAGCTGTTTTT
D gene: NA
V gene: TRBV2
clone size: NA
J gene: TRBJ2-2

CDR3 protein: CASSYSPGSYEQYF
CDR3 DNA: TGTGCCAGCAGTTACTCTCCAGGGTCCTACGAGCAGTACTTC
D gene: NA
V gene: TRBV6-5
clone size: few
J gene: TRBJ2-7

CDR3 protein: CASSLLGARDEQYF
CDR3 DNA: TGTGCCAGCAGTTTATTGGGGGCGCGGGACGAGCAGTACTTC
D gene: NA
V gene: TRBV28
clone size: once
J gene: TRBJ2-7

CDR3 protein: CASRVGLAAYNEQFF
CDR3 DNA: TGTGCCAGCAGGGTAGGACTAGCGGCCTACAATGAGCAGTTCTTC
D gene: TRBD2
V gene: TRBV2
clone size: NA
J gene: TRBJ2-1

CDR3 protein: CASSYEDLKVTDTQYF
CDR3 DNA: TGTGCCAGCAGTTATGAGGACCTGAAGGTCACAGATACGCAGTATTTT
D gene: NA
V gene: TRBV28
clone size: NA
J gene: TRBJ2-3

CDR3 protein: CASSLEGSMHEQYF
CDR3 DNA: TGTGCCAGCAGCTTGGAGGGATCTATGCACGAGCAGTACTTC
D gene: NA
V gene: TRBV5-4
clone size: NA
J gene: TRBJ2-7

CDR3 protein: CASSLRLAGENEQFF
CDR3 DNA: TGCGCCAGCAGCCTCCGACTAGCGGGAGAAAATGAGCAGTTCTTC
D gene: TRBD2
V gene: TRBV5-1
clone size: NA
J gene: TRBJ2-1

CDR3 protein: CASSLYFTGATNEKLFF
CDR3 DNA: TGTGCCAGCAGTCTCTACTTTACAGGGGCAACTAATGAAAAACTGTTTTTT
D gene: TRBD1
V gene: TRBV27
clone size: NA
J gene: TRBJ1-4

CDR3 protein: CASSPGYEQYF
CDR3 DNA: TGTGCCAGCTCACCGGGCTACGAGCAGTACTTC
D gene: NA
V gene: TRBV18
clone size: NA
J gene: TRBJ2-7

CDR3 protein: CASSQGTSFNNEQFF
CDR3 DNA: TGTGCCAGCAGTCAAGGGACTAGCTTTAATAATGAGCAGTTCTTC
D gene: TRBD2
V gene: TRBV6-5
clone size: NA
J gene: TRBJ2-1

CDR3 protein: CASSLDRGQGYEQYF
CDR3 DNA: TGTGCCAGCAGCTTAGATCGAGGACAGGGCTACGAGCAGTACTTC
D gene: TRBD1
V gene: TRBV11-3
clone size: NA
J gene: TRBJ2-7

CDR3 protein: CASSLAGPNVLTF
CDR3 DNA: TGCGCCAGCAGCTTGGCCGGACCCAACGTCCTGACTTTC
D gene: NA
V gene: TRBV5-1
clone size: NA
J gene: TRBJ2-6

CDR3 protein: CASSQVGDFSYNEQFF
CDR3 DNA: TGCGCCAGCAGCCAAGTTGGGGACTTCTCCTACAATGAGCAGTTCTTC
D gene: NA
V gene: TRBV4-3
clone size: NA
J gene: TRBJ2-1

CDR3 protein: CASSLGGGGLVTGANVLTF
CDR3 DNA: TGTGCCAGCAGTTTAGGGGGAGGCGGGCTCGTCACTGGGGCCAACGTCCTGACTTTC
D gene: NA
V gene: TRBV27
clone size: NA
J gene: TRBJ2-6

CDR3 protein: CASSYSDGTDTQYF
CDR3 DNA: TGTGCCAGCAGTTACTCGGATGGCACAGATACGCAGTATTTT
D gene: NA
V gene: TRBV6-5
clone size: NA
J gene: TRBJ2-3

CDR3 protein: CASSLEGQGAYEQYF
CDR3 DNA: TGCGCCAGCAGCTTGGAGGGACAGGGGGCCTACGAGCAGTACTTC
D gene: TRBD1
V gene: TRBV5-1
clone size: NA
J gene: TRBJ2-7

CDR3 protein: CASSLKSPNQPQHF
CDR3 DNA: TGTGCCAGCAGCTTGAAAAGCCCCAATCAGCCCCAGCATTTT
D gene: NA
V gene: TRBV5-6
clone size: NA
J gene: TRBJ1-5

CDR3 protein: CASSDGDSIGQPQHF
CDR3 DNA: TGTGCCAGCAGCGACGGGGACAGTATAGGACAGCCCCAGCATTTT
D gene: TRBD1
V gene: TRBV7-9
clone size: NA
J gene: TRBJ1-5

CDR3 protein: CATSTSPFGYTF
CDR3 DNA: TGTGCCACCAGTACTTCCCCTTTTGGCTACACCTTC
D gene: NA
V gene: TRBV2
clone size: NA
J gene: TRBJ1-2

CDR3 protein: CASSLQRVGGTGELFF
CDR3 DNA: TGTGCCAGCAGCTTGCAGCGGGTGGGAGGCACCGGGGAGCTGTTTTTT
D gene: NA
V gene: TRBV7-6
clone size: NA
J gene: TRBJ2-2

CDR3 protein: CASSLVSFYGYTF
CDR3 DNA: TGTGCCAGCAGCTTAGTGTCTTTTTATGGCTACACCTTC
D gene: NA
V gene: TRBV7-9
clone size: NA
J gene: TRBJ1-2

CDR3 protein: CASSDSPWGQGPNYGYTF
CDR3 DNA: TGTGCCAGTAGTGACTCTCCGTGGGGACAGGGACCTAACTATGGCTACACCTTC
D gene: TRBD1
V gene: TRBV19
clone size: NA
J gene: TRBJ1-2

CDR3 protein: CSVADNVPYGYTF
CDR3 DNA: TGCAGCGTGGCCGACAACGTTCCCTATGGCTACACCTTC
D gene: NA
V gene: TRBV29-1
clone size: NA
J gene: TRBJ1-2

CDR3 protein: CASTPLGTANGYTF
CDR3 DNA: TGTGCCAGTACGCCACTTGGGACAGCTAATGGCTACACCTTC
D gene: TRBD1
V gene: TRBV19
clone size: NA
J gene: TRBJ1-2

CDR3 protein: CASSSGTGTTYEQYF
CDR3 DNA: TGTGCCAGCAGTTCCGGGACAGGGACTACCTACGAGCAGTACTTC
D gene: TRBD1
V gene: TRBV7-9
clone size: NA
J gene: TRBJ2-7

CDR3 protein: CASSSRLAYNEQFF
CDR3 DNA: TGTGCCAGCAGCTCCCGACTAGCCTACAATGAGCAGTTCTTC
D gene: NA
V gene: TRBV11-2
clone size: NA
J gene: TRBJ2-1

CDR3 protein: CASSFAGQGSYQETQYF
CDR3 DNA: TGTGCCAGCAGCTTCGCGGGGCAGGGATCGTATCAAGAGACCCAGTACTTC
D gene: NA
V gene: TRBV7-8
clone size: NA
J gene: TRBJ2-5

CDR3 protein: CASRGQGSRGYTF
CDR3 DNA: TGTGCCAGCAGGGGACAGGGTTCTAGGGGCTACACCTTC
D gene: TRBD1
V gene: TRBV5-6
clone size: NA
J gene: TRBJ1-2

CDR3 protein: CASSQESLGAYEQYF
CDR3 DNA: TGCGCCAGCAGCCAGGAATCCCTTGGGGCCTACGAGCAGTACTTC
D gene: NA
V gene: TRBV4-1
clone size: NA
J gene: TRBJ2-7

CDR3 protein: CARSSGGRHRSGNTIYF
CDR3 DNA: TGTGCCAGAAGCTCGGGGGGACGACACCGCTCTGGAAACACCATATATTTT
D gene: NA
V gene: TRBV5-3
clone size: NA
J gene: TRBJ1-3

CDR3 protein: CASSPRQGMYEQYF
CDR3 DNA: TGTGCCAGCAGCCCACGACAGGGAATGTACGAGCAGTACTTC
D gene: TRBD1
V gene: TRBV7-9
clone size: once
J gene: TRBJ2-7

CDR3 protein: CASSLPDRVLADTQYF
CDR3 DNA: TGTGCCAGCAGCTTACCCGACAGGGTATTGGCAGATACGCAGTATTTT
D gene: TRBD1
V gene: TRBV11-2
clone size: NA
J gene: TRBJ2-3

CDR3 protein: CASSLSSNQPQHF
CDR3 DNA: TGTGCCAGCAGTTTAAGCAGCAATCAGCCCCAGCATTTT
D gene: NA
V gene: TRBV27
clone size: NA
J gene: TRBJ1-5

CDR3 protein: CASSLQGLAVNEQFF
CDR3 DNA: TGTGCCAGCAGTTTACAGGGACTAGCAGTGAATGAGCAGTTCTTC
D gene: TRBD2
V gene: TRBV27
clone size: NA
J gene: TRBJ2-1

CDR3 protein: CASSPEGRSQETQYF
CDR3 DNA: TGTGCCAGCAGCCCAGAGGGGAGGTCCCAAGAGACCCAGTACTTC
D gene: NA
V gene: TRBV9
clone size: NA
J gene: TRBJ2-5

CDR3 protein: CASSVGGSGANVLTF
CDR3 DNA: TGTGCCAGCAGCGTAGGGGGCTCTGGGGCCAACGTCCTGACTTTC
D gene: NA
V gene: TRBV9
clone size: NA
J gene: TRBJ2-6

CDR3 protein: CASSRLGALPLETQYF
CDR3 DNA: TGTGCCAGCAGCCGACTCGGCGCGCTACCCCTAGAGACCCAGTACTTC
D gene: NA
V gene: TRBV27
clone size: NA
J gene: TRBJ2-5

CDR3 protein: CASRTGNTEAFF
CDR3 DNA: TGTGCCAGCCGAACAGGGAACACTGAAGCTTTCTTT
D gene: NA
V gene: TRBV13
clone size: NA
J gene: TRBJ1-1

CDR3 protein: CASSLVVTGIKNTEAFF
CDR3 DNA: TGTGCCAGCAGCTTGGTAGTAACGGGAATTAAGAACACTGAAGCTTTCTTT
D gene: NA
V gene: TRBV5-8
clone size: NA
J gene: TRBJ1-1

CDR3 protein: CASSYVEGTDTQYF
CDR3 DNA: TGTGCCAGCAGTTACGTGGAAGGCACAGATACGCAGTATTTT
D gene: NA
V gene: TRBV6-5
clone size: NA
J gene: TRBJ2-3

CDR3 protein: CAISGGQPNEKLFF
CDR3 DNA: TGTGCCATCAGTGGGGGACAACCTAATGAAAAACTGTTTTTT
D gene: NA
V gene: TRBV10-3
clone size: NA
J gene: TRBJ1-4